The 22 T cell receptor beta chains reported below all come from one sample, sequenced in a study of blood T cell repertoires in COVID-19. The repertoire was sequenced with immunoSEQ multiplex PCR; TCRdb's copy has only in-frame clones and lacks some. Among approximately 330,000 clones listed, roughly 90% were seen once. The sample was peripheral blood. These receptors were taken from a woman in her forties or fifties with active or convalescent COVID-19.

The chain employs TRBV28 and TRBJ1-2; the D is unclear. The CDR3 has 15 amino acids. V was clipped by 4 bases and J by 7 bases, with 19 bases between them. Germline CDR1 and CDR2: MDHEN and SYDVKM. The CDR3 loop reads CASSSSLAGQGGYTF. The CDR3 DNA follows: TGTGCCAGCAGTTCCTCGCTGGCGGGCCAAGGTGGCTACACCTTC.

The CDR3 DNA follows: TGTGCCAGCAGTTCGATCTTACAGGACTCCTACGAGCAGTACTTC. This translates into CASSSILQDSYEQYF. The J gene is TRBJ2-7, the V gene TRBV6-2 or TRBV6-3, with TRBD1 as a possible D gene (5 bases). V lost 4 bases and J 0 bases, leaving 13 bases between the germline ends. Per the germline V gene, CDR1 is MNHEY and CDR2 is SVGEGT. The CDR3 runs to 15 residues.

V gene TRBV18 combines with J gene TRBJ1-6, with D perhaps TRBD1 (6 bases). Germline V gene sequence: CDR1 KGHSH, CDR2 LQKENI. The CDR3 has 15 amino acids. V shed 1 base and J shed 9 bases, with 13 bases lying between them. The CDR3: CASSPQTGLGSPLHF. CDR3 bases: TGTGCCAGCTCACCACAGACAGGTCTAGGTTCACCCCTCCACTTT.

V usage is TRBV27 and J usage is TRBJ1-1; no definite D call. The CDR3 sequence is 15 residues long. Germline CDR1 reads MNHEY; CDR2 reads SMNVEV (reference sequence). Trimming removed 0 bases from V and 13 bases from J, with 21 bases in between. The CDR3: CASSLSPGTPTHGFF. The CDR3 bases are TGTGCCAGCAGTTTATCGCCGGGAACCCCCACCCATGGTTTCTTT.

This chain links TRBV10-3 with TRBJ1-2; D unresolved. The CDR3 is 13 residues long. Germline V gene lookup returns CDR1 ENHRY and CDR2 SYGVKD. The CDR3 reads CVSAETINYGYTF. The CDR3, as DNA: TGTGTCAGTGCGGAAACCATAAACTATGGCTACACCTTC.

This clone was observed once. The CDR3 protein is CASSPYEPQPQHF. CDR3 bases: TGTGCCAGCAGTCCCTATGAGCCTCAGCCCCAGCATTTT. The V and J genes are TRBV6-2 or TRBV6-3 and TRBJ1-5; the D is unclear. V was cut by 5 bases and J by 6 bases, with 11 bases left in between. This CDR3 is 13 amino acids long. Germline CDR1 MNHEY, CDR2 SVGEGT.

This chain links TRBV9 with TRBJ1-1; possible D gene TRBD1, 6 bases. CDR1 is SGDLS and CDR2 is YYNGEE in the germline V gene. This CDR3 spans 15 amino acids. V dropped 4 bases and J dropped 0 bases, with 13 bases sitting between them. The CDR3 region is CASSPRQAMNTEAFF. The CDR3, as DNA: TGTGCCAGCAGCCCCCGACAGGCCATGAACACTGAAGCTTTCTTT.

This chain joins TRBV7-2 and TRBJ1-1; the match to TRBD1 covers 8 bases. The CDR3 runs 13 residues. The V and J ends lost 5 bases and 7 bases, in that order; junction bases with no gene match: 6. From germline, CDR1 is SGHTA and CDR2 FQGNSA. The CDR3 nucleotides are TGTGCCAGCAGCGGAACCGGGACAGGTGAAGCTTTCTTT. This gives the protein CASSGTGTGEAFF.

The chain combines TRBV7-2 with TRBJ1-2, with D possibly being TRBD1 (5 bases). From germline, CDR1 is SGHTA and CDR2 FQGNSA. V lost 2 bases and J lost 6, with 13 bases in between. The length of the CDR3 is 14 residues. CDR3 region: CASSLTKGLDGYTF. DNA of the CDR3: TGTGCCAGCAGCTTAACGAAGGGGTTGGATGGCTACACCTTC.

This clone was picked up one time. This chain links TRBV29-1 with TRBJ1-2; 8 bases map to TRBD1. This CDR3 has 14 amino acids. Unmatched junction bases numbered 9, after V lost 2 bases and J lost 7 bases. Germline CDR1 reads SQVTM; CDR2 reads ANQGSEA. In DNA, the CDR3 is TGCAGCGTTGAATACTACTCAGGGGGCAGTGGCTACACCTTC. This gives the protein CSVEYYSGGSGYTF.

In this sample, this clone turned up a few times. The junction and the germline gene differ at one end; a read error may be behind it. The CDR3 DNA sequence: TGTGCCCGGAGCGGGATAAGTGGTGGTGAGCAGTTCTTC. Encoded protein: CARSGISGGEQFF. This chain connects TRBV30 to TRBJ2-1, with 7 nucleotides matching TRBD2. Per the germline V gene, CDR1 is GTSNPN and CDR2 is SVGIG (reference sequence). The CDR3 runs to 13 residues.

The V gene is TRBV7-6, the J gene TRBJ2-7; 10 bases fit TRBD1. CDR3 length equals 15 residues. CDR1 is SGHVS and CDR2 is FNYEAQ in the germline V gene. V trimming: 3 bases; J trimming: 0 bases; junction bases outside the gene matches: 2. The chain's CDR3 is CASSLGQGLSYEQYF. In nucleotides, the CDR3 is TGTGCCAGCAGCTTGGGACAGGGGCTCTCCTACGAGCAGTACTTC. The whole variable domain, filled in from reference TRBV7-6 and TRBJ2-7, reads GAGVSQSPRYKVTKRGQDVALRCDPISGHVSLYWYRQALGQGPEFLTYFNYEAQQDKSGLPNDRFSAERPEGSISTLTIQRTEQRDSAMYRCASSLGQGLSYEQYFGPGTRLTVT.

The chain carries TRBV15 and TRBJ2-1, with TRBD1 as a possible D gene (6 bases). From germline, CDR1 is LNHNV and CDR2 YYDKDF (reference sequence). Trimming removed 3 bases at V and 4 bases at J, with 16 bases between. This CDR3 region has 16 residues. The CDR3 nucleotides read TGTGCCACCAGCAGTGTTCAGCGGCAGGGGTACAATGAGCAGTTCTTC. Translation gives CATSSVQRQGYNEQFF.

The sample holds a few counts of this clone. The genes are TRBV3-1 (or the pseudogene TRBV3-2) and TRBJ1-3; 8 bases line up with TRBD1. V dropped 2 bases and J dropped 2; count of bases not matched to a gene: 5. This CDR3 has 16 residues. The germline gives CDR1 LGHDT, CDR2 YNNKEL (reference sequence). CDR3 sequence reads: CASSQNQGATGNTIYF. CDR3 DNA: TGTGCCAGCAGCCAAAATCAGGGGGCGACTGGAAACACCATATATTTT.

The V call is TRBV10-3, the J call TRBJ1-2; tentative D call: TRBD1 (6 bases). Trimming stripped 4 bases from V and 3 bases from J, with 18 bases between. The CDR3 has 16 amino acids. Germline V gives CDR1 ENHRY, CDR2 SYGVKD. The CDR3 loop is CAISGTTGGRYYGYTF. Written as DNA, the CDR3 is TGTGCCATCAGTGGGACGACGGGGGGCAGGTACTATGGCTACACCTTC.

This clone was observed a single time. V is TRBV19 and J is TRBJ2-3; 8 positions agree with TRBD2. The CDR3 is 16 residues long. V shed 6 bases and J 3 bases; nucleotides not matched to a gene: 11. Germline V gene sequence: CDR1 LNHDA, CDR2 SQIVND (reference sequence). CDR3 nucleotide sequence: TGTGCCAGTAGCCCATCTCCGGGACTAGGAACAGATACGCAGTATTTT. Protein sequence: CASSPSPGLGTDTQYF. Filled out from reference TRBV19 and TRBJ2-3, the complete variable domain reads DGGITQSPKYLFRKEGQNVTLSCEQNLNHDAMYWYRQDPGQGLRLIYYSQIVNDFQKGDIAEGYSVSREKKESFPLTVTSAQKNPTAFYLCASSPSPGLGTDTQYFGPGTRLTVL.

The V and J genes are TRBV3-1 (or the pseudogene TRBV3-2) and TRBJ1-1; D remains unclear. The CDR3 totals 15 residues. V lost 3 bases to trimming and J lost 3 bases, with 14 bases between them. Germline loops: CDR1 LGHDT, CDR2 YNNKEL (reference sequence). CDR3: CASSHNGRAYTEAFF. The CDR3 bases are TGTGCCAGCAGCCACAACGGGAGGGCTTACACTGAAGCTTTCTTT.

The genes are TRBV4-3 and TRBJ1-1; 8 bases are shared with TRBD1. J gave up 5 bases and V 0 bases, and 5 bases lay outside the gene matches. The CDR3 has 15 amino acids. Germline values: CDR1 LGHNA, CDR2 YSLEER. The CDR3 is CASSQEKHRGTEAFF. The DNA for the CDR3 is TGCGCCAGCAGCCAAGAAAAACACAGGGGGACTGAAGCTTTCTTT.

This rearrangement joins TRBV5-1 to TRBJ2-1, with 9 bases identical to TRBD1. Germline V gene lookup returns CDR1 SGHRS and CDR2 YFSETQ. The CDR3 length is 16 residues. Trimming took 4 bases from V and 6 from J; bases not matched to a gene: 11. The CDR3 region has the DNA TGCGCCAGCAGCCAACTGGGACAGGGTAAGACCAATGAGCAGTTCTTC. Its translation: CASSQLGQGKTNEQFF.

The genes are TRBV6-2 or TRBV6-3 and TRBJ2-7; 10 bases are shared with TRBD1. CDR3 size: 18 residues. The germline V gene encodes CDR1 MNHEY and CDR2 SVGEGT. With V trimmed by 0 bases and J by 2 bases, 10 bases remained unmatched. As DNA, the CDR3 is TGTGCCAGCAGTTACTCGCTCGGCTCGGGACAGGGGACCTACGAGCAGTACTTC. Its protein product is CASSYSLGSGQGTYEQYF.

The V gene is TRBV19, the J gene TRBJ1-5; possible D gene TRBD1, 5 bases. The CDR3 is 15 residues long. Germline V gene sequence: CDR1 LNHDA, CDR2 SQIVND (reference sequence). V was trimmed by 1 base and J by 5 bases, leaving 12 bases between them. This CDR3 reads CASSIAPGPHQPQHF. The CDR3 region has the DNA TGTGCCAGTAGTATAGCTCCAGGGCCTCATCAGCCCCAGCATTTT.

The rearrangement links TRBV10-3 to TRBJ1-2; D unresolved. With 3 bases removed from V and 6 bases from J, the gap between germline ends came to 11 bases. The germline V gene has CDR1 ENHRY and CDR2 SYGVKD. The CDR3 totals 13 residues. CDR3 nucleotides: TGTGCCATCAGTGAACAATTCTTCAATGGCTACACCTTC. Protein sequence: CAISEQFFNGYTF.